This TCR beta chain was obtained from a study of identical twins. The study's findings and limits: Models underestimated how often monozygotic twins shared out-of-frame TCR alpha.

With respect to this clonotype: Its antigen is not known.

In TCRdb, the 5' RACE reads were re-called with MiXCR into one record per CDR3 protein. The table records over 500,000 distinct CDR3 sequences, under 25% of them present only once. This CDR3 spans 13 amino acids. Germline V gives CDR1 SGHTA, CDR2 FQGNSA. Trimming removed 2 bases at V and 3 bases at J, with 8 bases between. The sample also formed part of further work on T cells expressing NK-cell markers. That work states: The study found dominant NKG2C+ clonotypes at roughly 1.0-8% of CD8+ T cells in about six donors.

Sequences were obtained from CD4+ T cells sorted from blood. The chain carries TRBV7-2 and TRBJ2-7; the D is unclear. The origin of this receptor is a woman aged 18 to 35 in good health. CDR3 loop: CASSLREDYEQYF. The CDR3 nucleotides read TGTGCCAGCAGCTTAAGGGAAGACTACGAGCAGTACTTC.